The clone carrying this T cell receptor (beta chain) has only a few counts. Germline trimming cut 0 bases from V and 9 bases from J; bases unmatched to any gene: 3. The CDR3 contains 14 residues. Per the germline V gene, CDR1 is SGHDT and CDR2 is YYEEEE. The data derive from a study of Graves' ophthalmopathy and Graves' hyperthyroidism. Amplification from RNA transcripts yielded the TCR beta CDR3 regions. The workflow started with a first-round RT-PCR run with HTBI primers and then moved on to a second-round multiplex PCR. TCRdb re-called the multiplex PCR reads with MiXCR, one entry per CDR3 protein. The sample yields about 740,000 distinct CDR3 sequences, roughly 40% seen once.

The sequence was obtained from an adult man with Graves' ophthalmopathy. Sequenced: peripheral blood. The rearrangement uses TRBV5-6 and TRBJ1-6; 7 bases are shared with TRBD1. This CDR3 is CASSLGDRSSPLHF. CDR3 DNA sequence: TGTGCCAGCAGCTTGGGGGACAGAAGTTCACCCCTCCACTTT.